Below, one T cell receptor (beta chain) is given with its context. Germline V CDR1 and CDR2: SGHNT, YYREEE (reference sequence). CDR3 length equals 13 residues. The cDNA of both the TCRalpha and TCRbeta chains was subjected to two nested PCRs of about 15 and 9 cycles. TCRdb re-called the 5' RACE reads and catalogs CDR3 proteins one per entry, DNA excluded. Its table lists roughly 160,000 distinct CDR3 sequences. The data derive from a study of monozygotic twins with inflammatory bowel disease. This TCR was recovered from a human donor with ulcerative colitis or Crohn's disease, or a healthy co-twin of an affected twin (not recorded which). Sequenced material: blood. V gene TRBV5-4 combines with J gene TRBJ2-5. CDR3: CASSFGLEETQYF.